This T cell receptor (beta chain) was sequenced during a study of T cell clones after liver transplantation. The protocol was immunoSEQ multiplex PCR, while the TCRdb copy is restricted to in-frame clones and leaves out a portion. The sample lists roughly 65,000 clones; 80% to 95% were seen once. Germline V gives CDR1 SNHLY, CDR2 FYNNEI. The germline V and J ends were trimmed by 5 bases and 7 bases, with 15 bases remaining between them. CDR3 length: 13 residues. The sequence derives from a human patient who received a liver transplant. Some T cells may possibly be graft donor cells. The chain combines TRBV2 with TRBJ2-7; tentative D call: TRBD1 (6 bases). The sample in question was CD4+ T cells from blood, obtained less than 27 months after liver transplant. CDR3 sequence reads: CASSRRTVGEQYF. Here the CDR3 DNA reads TGTGCCAGCAGTCGAAGGACAGTAGGGGAGCAGTACTTC. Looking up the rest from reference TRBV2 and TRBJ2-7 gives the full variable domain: EPEVTQTPSHQVTQMGQEVILRCVPISNHLYFYWYRQILGQKVEFLVSFYNNEISEKSEIFDDQFSVERPDGSNFTLKIRSTKLEDSAMYFCASSRRTVGEQYFGPGTRLTVT.